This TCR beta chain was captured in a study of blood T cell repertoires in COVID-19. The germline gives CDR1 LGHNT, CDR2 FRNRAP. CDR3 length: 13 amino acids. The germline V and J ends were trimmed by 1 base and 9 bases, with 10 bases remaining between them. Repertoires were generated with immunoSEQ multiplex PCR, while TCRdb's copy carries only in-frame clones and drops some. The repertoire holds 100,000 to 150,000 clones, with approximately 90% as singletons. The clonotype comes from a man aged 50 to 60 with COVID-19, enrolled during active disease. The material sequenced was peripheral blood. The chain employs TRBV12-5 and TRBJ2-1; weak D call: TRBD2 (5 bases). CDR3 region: CASGLGFAGEQFF. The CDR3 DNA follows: TGTGCTAGTGGTTTGGGTTTTGCGGGTGAGCAGTTCTTC.